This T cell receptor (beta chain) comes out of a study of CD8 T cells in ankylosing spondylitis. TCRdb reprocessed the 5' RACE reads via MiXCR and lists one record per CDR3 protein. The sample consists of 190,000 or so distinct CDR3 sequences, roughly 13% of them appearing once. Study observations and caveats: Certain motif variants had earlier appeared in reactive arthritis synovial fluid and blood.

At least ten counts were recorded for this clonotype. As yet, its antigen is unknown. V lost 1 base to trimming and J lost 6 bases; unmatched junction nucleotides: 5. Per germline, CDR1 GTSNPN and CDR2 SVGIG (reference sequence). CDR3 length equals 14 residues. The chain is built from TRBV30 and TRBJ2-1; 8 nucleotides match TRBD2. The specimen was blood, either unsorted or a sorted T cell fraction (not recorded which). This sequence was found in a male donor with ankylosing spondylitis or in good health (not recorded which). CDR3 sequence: CAWSGLAGGNEQFF. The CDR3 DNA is TGTGCCTGGAGTGGGCTAGCGGGCGGCAATGAGCAGTTCTTC.